This T cell receptor beta chain was retrieved from a study of radiation and T cells in renal cell carcinoma. This sample's time point: blood 4 weeks post-SBRT, at nephrectomy. The treatment was: 15 Gy SBRT to primary tumor, nephrectomy 4 weeks later. Nephrectomy followed 15 Gy stereotactic body radiation by 4 weeks. The tumor was a clear cell renal cell carcinoma. TCRdb's copy holds only in-frame clones and misses some; the assay was immunoSEQ multiplex PCR. The profile shows over 85,000 clones, approximately 80% of them singletons. Overall study results and limits: In blood, top tumor clones expanded by 2 weeks, shrinking by 4. Without pretreatment biopsies, baseline tumor clonotype presence was undetermined.

Details on this clone: Its antigen is currently unknown.

This TCR was sampled from a man aged 50 to 59 with renal cell carcinoma. The specimen was blood, collected from a patient whose treatment included radiotherapy and nephrectomy.

CDR3 amino acids: CASSIQEQGDGNTIYF. The DNA for the CDR3 is TGCGCCAGCAGCATTCAGGAACAGGGAGATGGAAACACCATATATTTT. V and J are TRBV4-1 and TRBJ1-3; maybe TRBD1 (6 bases). The germline V gene has CDR1 MGHRA and CDR2 YSYEKL. There are 16 residues in the CDR3. V was trimmed by 5 bases and J by 3 bases, leaving 17 bases between them.